Listed here is a single TCR beta chain. Germline CDR1 is MNHEY and CDR2 is SMNVEV (reference sequence). V was pared by 2 bases and J by 3 bases, with 8 bases between. The CDR3 consists of 13 residues. The sample comes from a study of immune evolution from preneoplasia to lung adenocarcinoma. Produced via immunoSEQ multiplex PCR; TCRdb's table is partial and in-frame only. The profile shows a few thousand clones, about 89% of them singletons. The chain is built from TRBV27 and TRBJ2-7, with a tentative D call TRBD2 (5 bases). This TCR was sampled from a donor at least 70 years old with lung adenocarcinoma. Material: FFPE minimally invasive lung adenocarcinoma tissue. CDR3 sequence: CASSLAGDYEQYF. Here the CDR3 DNA reads TGTGCCAGCAGTTTAGCCGGGGACTACGAGCAGTACTTC.